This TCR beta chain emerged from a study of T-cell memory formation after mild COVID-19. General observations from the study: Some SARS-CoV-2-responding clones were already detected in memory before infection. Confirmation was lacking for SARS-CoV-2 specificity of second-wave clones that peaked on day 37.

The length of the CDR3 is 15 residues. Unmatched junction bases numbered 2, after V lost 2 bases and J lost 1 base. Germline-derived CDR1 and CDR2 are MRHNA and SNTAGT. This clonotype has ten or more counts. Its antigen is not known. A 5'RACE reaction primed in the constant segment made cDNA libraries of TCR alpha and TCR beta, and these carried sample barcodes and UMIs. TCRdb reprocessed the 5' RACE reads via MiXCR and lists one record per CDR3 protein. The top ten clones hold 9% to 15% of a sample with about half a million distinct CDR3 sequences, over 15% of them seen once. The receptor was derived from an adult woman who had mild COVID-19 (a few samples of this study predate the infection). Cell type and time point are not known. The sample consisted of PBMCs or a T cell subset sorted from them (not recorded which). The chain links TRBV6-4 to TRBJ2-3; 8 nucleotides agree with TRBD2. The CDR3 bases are TGTGCCAGCAGTGACCGGCGGGGGGGCACAGATACGCAGTATTTT. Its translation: CASSDRRGGTDTQYF.